The clone carrying this TCR beta chain was picked up a small number of times. The antigen remains undetermined. This specimen comes from a study of vaccination and CD4 T cells after COVID-19. Whole-study context: Cells received overlapping spike peptides from SARS-CoV-2, HCoV-NL63, HCoV-OC43 and HCoV-229E as stimulation.

With the Oncomine TCR Beta short-read assay, DNA from cultured CD4+ T cells was sequenced. Genomic DNA extraction was carried out from cultured CD4+ T cells. TCRdb recomputed calls from the PCR reads with MiXCR, one row per CDR3 protein. The sample carries under 7,500 distinct CDR3 sequences, roughly three fifths recorded once. This CDR3 has 16 amino acids. Trimming stripped 0 bases from V and 2 bases from J, with 14 bases between. Germline V gene data show CDR1 as SGHTA and CDR2 as FQGNSA. Treatment noted: roughly ten-day PBMC culture with coronavirus spike peptide pools or control peptides (ViraFEST assay). CD4+ T-cell collection from the unexposed donor predated the COVID-19 pandemic (2011-2018). Antigen-specific T cells were expanded with peptide pools by ViraFEST, and TCRs were then sequenced.

This chain uses TRBV7-2 with TRBJ2-7; TRBD1 might be the D (6 bases). The sample consisted of CD4+ T cells from blood, cultured in vitro. This sequence was found in a human donor in good health. CDR3 residues: CASSLAPPGAAYEQYF. DNA for the CDR3: TGTGCCAGCAGCTTAGCTCCCCCAGGGGCCGCCTACGAGCAGTACTTC. Drawing the rest from reference TRBV7-2 and TRBJ2-7, the complete variable domain is GAGVSQSPSNKVTEKGKDVELRCDPISGHTALYWYRQSLGQGLEFLIYFQGNSAPDKSGLPSDRFSAERTGGSVSTLTIQRTQQEDSAVYLCASSLAPPGAAYEQYFGPGTRLTVT.